One and the same sample provided the 27 T cell receptor beta chains below, sequenced in a study of patients and donors after allogeneic stem cell transplantation. TCRdb called the RT-PCR reads again in MiXCR, with one record for every CDR3 protein. The table lists 200,000 to 250,000 distinct CDR3 sequences, roughly 15% of them singletons. Input material: blood, either unsorted or a sorted T cell fraction (not recorded which). These TCRs come from a human donor who was either an allogeneic HSCT recipient or a stem cell or donor lymphocyte infusion donor (not recorded which). It is not recorded whose cells these are; they may come from a transplant donor.

This clonotype was counted a single time. The chain employs TRBV10-3 and TRBJ2-1; 7 bases map to TRBD1. With 10 bases clipped from V and 5 bases from J, the junction kept 8 bases outside the gene matches. CDR1 and CDR2 from the germline V gene are ENHRY and SYGVKD. The CDR3 has 13 amino acids. CDR3 region: CATSGQTNNEQFF. DNA for the CDR3: TGTGCCACCTCGGGACAGACAAACAATGAGCAGTTCTTC.

The chain links TRBV5-5 to TRBJ2-1, with 11 nucleotides matching TRBD2. Germline CDR1 reads SGHKS; CDR2 reads YYEKEE (reference sequence). V was clipped by 2 bases and J by 9 bases; unmatched bases: 10. The CDR3 loop spans 16 amino acids. Here the CDR3 DNA reads TGTGCCAGCAGCTTACTAGCGGGGGACGCCGTCGTTGAGCAGTTCTTC. Residues: CASSLLAGDAVVEQFF.

The chain has TRBV18 and TRBJ2-1; D is perhaps TRBD2 (5 bases). The CDR3 contains 14 residues. V was clipped by 2 bases and J by 9 bases, with 14 bases between them. CDR1 and CDR2 from the germline V gene are KGHSH and LQKENI. DNA of the CDR3: TGTGCCAGCTCACCATTACTAGAAGTTCCTGAGCAGTTCTTC. This translates into CASSPLLEVPEQFF.

The rearrangement joins TRBV21-1 to TRBJ2-2; the D segment call TRBD2 is taken from the table without a DNA check. TRBV21-1 is noted as a pseudogene. The CDR3 is made up of 16 amino acids. In DNA form, the CDR3 reads TGTGCCAGCAGCAAAGTCGGGCGGGGGGGCCCCGGGGAGCTGTTTTTT. This encodes CASSKVGRGGPGELFF.

This clonotype was seen a few times. The chain joins TRBV6-2 or TRBV6-3 to TRBJ2-1; 10 bases fit TRBD2. The trim removed 6 bases at V and 7 bases at J, leaving 6 bases unmatched. Per germline, CDR1 MNHEY and CDR2 SVGEGT. CDR3 size: 14 residues. The CDR3 here is CASSPRAGGNEQFF. DNA of the CDR3: TGTGCCAGCAGCCCGAGAGCGGGGGGGAATGAGCAGTTCTTC.

This clonotype was counted at least ten times. The rearrangement joins TRBV29-1 to TRBJ2-1; D gene unclear. This CDR3 spans 10 amino acids. Germline V lookup: CDR1 SQVTM, CDR2 ANQGSEA. Trimming pared 7 bases from V and 5 bases from J, leaving 6 bases between. The CDR3: CSAKHNEQFF. DNA for the CDR3: TGCAGCGCAAAGCACAATGAGCAGTTCTTC.

There are many counts of this clonotype. This chain joins TRBV12-3 or TRBV12-4 and TRBJ1-1; D not certain. The CDR3 runs 13 residues. V was clipped by 7 bases and J by 4 bases, with 13 bases between them. CDR3 protein: CASIKGRTTEAFF. The CDR3 nucleotides read TGTGCCAGCATCAAAGGGCGGACCACTGAAGCTTTCTTT.

On this clonotype itself: A read error may account for a junction end that differs from germline. V is TRBV9 and J is TRBJ2-5; D is uncertain. Germline values: CDR1 SGDLS, CDR2 YYNGEE. The CDR3 is made up of 15 amino acids. In DNA form, the CDR3 reads TGTGTCAGCAGCGTAGGTACACACCACCGCGAGACCCAGTACTTC. Protein: CVSSVGTHHRETQYF.

V gene TRBV7-3 combines with J gene TRBJ2-1, with D tentatively TRBD2 (6 bases). Germline CDR1 is SGHTA and CDR2 is FQGTGA. The V end was cut by 2 bases, the J end by 9 bases, with 11 bases between. The CDR3 consists of 13 residues. The CDR3 sequence is CASSLGGVGEQFF. The CDR3 bases are TGTGCCAGCAGCTTAGGAGGGGTGGGTGAGCAGTTCTTC.

A few counts support this clonotype. The gene calls are TRBV7-8 and TRBJ2-5; 9 bases agree with TRBD1. CDR1 and CDR2 from the germline V gene are SGHVS and FQNEAQ. The CDR3 length is 16 residues. Trimming cost V 3 bases and J 4 bases; bases outside gene matches: 9. The CDR3 reads CASSLGGTGRGETQYF. The DNA for the CDR3 is TGTGCCAGCAGCTTGGGTGGGACAGGGAGGGGAGAGACCCAGTACTTC.

This clonotype was observed many times. The rearrangement joins TRBV4-2 to TRBJ2-2, with a tentative D call TRBD2 (6 bases). The V end was cut by 6 bases, the J end by 0 bases, with 14 bases between. The CDR3 covers 16 residues. CDR1 and CDR2 (germline): LGHNA, YNFKEQ. CDR3 DNA sequence: TGTGCCAGCAGGCGGGTAGGAGGGGCGAACACCGGGGAGCTGTTTTTT. The encoded protein is CASRRVGGANTGELFF.

This clonotype appeared a few times. The genes are TRBV5-8 and TRBJ1-2; a possible D gene is TRBD1 (5 bases). The ends were cut back, 0 bases at V and 5 bases at J, with 14 bases in the middle. Germline V gives CDR1 SGHTS, CDR2 YDEGEE. This CDR3 comprises 15 residues. The CDR3 protein is CASSLVTRGDYGYTF. As DNA, the CDR3 is TGTGCCAGCAGCTTGGTCACAAGGGGAGATTATGGCTACACCTTC.

This clonotype appeared a few times. This chain links TRBV6-2 or TRBV6-3 with TRBJ2-5; 9 bases are a match to TRBD2. Trimming cost V 4 bases and J 4 bases; bases outside gene matches: 7. The CDR3 spans 15 residues. Germline V CDR1 and CDR2: MNHEY, SVGEGT. DNA of the CDR3: TGTGCCAGCAGTTTGTTACTAGCGGGCCGAGAGACCCAGTACTTC. The encoded protein is CASSLLLAGRETQYF.

The sample holds a few counts of this clonotype. The genes are TRBV6-1 and TRBJ2-7; D possibly corresponds to TRBD2 (6 bases). Deletions cut 7 bases from V and 4 bases from J, with 17 bases between. CDR3 length: 14 amino acids. Germline V gene data show CDR1 as MNHNS and CDR2 as SASEGT. The CDR3: CASIQSPGRYEQYF. The CDR3 coding sequence is TGTGCCAGCATCCAATCTCCAGGGAGGTACGAGCAGTACTTC.

This clonotype was seen more than once but under ten times. The genes are TRBV6-1 and TRBJ2-7; D unresolved. The ends were cut back, 5 bases at V and 3 bases at J, with 14 bases in the middle. The CDR3 runs 14 residues. Germline CDR1 and CDR2: MNHNS and SASEGT. In nucleotides, the CDR3 is TGTGCCAGCAGTACTTCTCGGAGTAACTACGAGCAGTACTTC. Translation gives CASSTSRSNYEQYF.

This clonotype was seen a few times. A junction boundary mismatches the germline segment, possibly from a read error. The chain recombines TRBV11-2 with TRBJ2-1, with 11 bases fitting TRBD2. The V gene's germline CDR1 is SGHAT and CDR2 FQNNGV. This CDR3 is 14 amino acids long. The CDR3 sequence is CASSLRLAGQRSVF. CDR3 bases: TGTGCCAGCAGCCTGCGACTAGCGGGGCAGAGGTCGGTCTTC.

J is TRBJ2-1 and V is TRBV29-1; 9 nucleotides line up with TRBD2. J lost 5 bases, V lost 0 bases, and 5 bases had no gene match. Looked up from germline, CDR1 is SQVTM and CDR2 is ANQGSEA. CDR3 size: 15 residues. CDR3 in DNA: TGCAGCGTTGAAGAAGGGCGGGGGGGTAACAATGAGCAGTTCTTC. Residues: CSVEEGRGGNNEQFF.

This clonotype came up a few times. V usage is TRBV7-9 and J usage is TRBJ2-5; D is perhaps TRBD1 or TRBD2 (6 bases each). The germline V and J ends were trimmed by 5 bases and 5 bases, with 18 bases remaining between them. The CDR3 consists of 15 residues. The germline CDR1 and CDR2 sequences are SEHNR and FQNEAQ (reference sequence). As DNA, the CDR3 is TGTGCCAGCAGCAGTAGGGGGGAGAGACGGGAGACCCAGTACTTC. Its translation: CASSSRGERRETQYF.

This clonotype was found a few times. The genes are TRBV20-1 and TRBJ2-5, with TRBD2 matching over 10 bases. V was clipped by 2 bases and J by 5 bases; unmatched bases: 11. The germline V gene encodes CDR1 DFQATT and CDR2 SNEGSKA (reference sequence). This CDR3 is built from 16 residues. CDR3 sequence: CSARFQSGGAGETQYF. In nucleotides, the CDR3 is TGCAGTGCTAGATTTCAAAGCGGGGGGGCTGGGGAGACCCAGTACTTC.

The table lists this clonotype with a few counts. The chain joins TRBV5-1 to TRBJ1-2; 7 bases line up with TRBD1. Trimming at V came to 0 bases and at J to 4 bases, leaving 6 bases not matched to a gene. Looked up from germline, CDR1 is SGHRS and CDR2 is YFSETQ. The CDR3 has 15 residues. This CDR3 is CASSLAGDSFYGYTF. The CDR3 nucleotides read TGCGCCAGCAGCTTGGCTGGGGACAGCTTCTATGGCTACACCTTC.

V usage is TRBV9 and J usage is TRBJ2-5; 12 bases are a match to TRBD2. There are 19 residues in the CDR3. The ends lost 2 bases at V and 5 bases at J; junction bases unmatched: 16. Per germline, CDR1 SGDLS and CDR2 YYNGEE. CDR3 nucleotide sequence: TGTGCCAGCAGCGTCGGTGCCCCGACTAGCGGGAGATCGGGGGAGACCCAGTACTTC. This sequence encodes CASSVGAPTSGRSGETQYF.

In DNA, the CDR3 is TGTGCCAGCAGCTTGGGACCTGGAGCCTACGAAGAGCAGTACTTC. Translated, it gives CASSLGPGAYEEQYF. The genes are TRBV7-3 and TRBJ2-7; D may correspond to TRBD1 or TRBD2 (5 bases each). The germline V gene encodes CDR1 SGHTA and CDR2 FQGTGA. The CDR3 spans 15 residues. V gave up 3 bases and J gave up 7 bases, with 19 bases separating them.

This clonotype was seen at least ten times. The chain combines TRBV13 with TRBJ2-2, with 9 positions matching TRBD1. CDR3 length: 17 amino acids. Germline V gene data show CDR1 as PRHDT and CDR2 as FYEKMQ (reference sequence). V shed 3 bases, J shed 4 bases, and the junction held 9 bases outside the gene matches. CDR3 nucleotide sequence: TGTGCCAGCAGCTTTCGTGGCGGGACAGGGACCACCGGGGAGCTGTTTTTT. It yields the protein CASSFRGGTGTTGELFF.

Of note for this clonotype: A read error may explain this, as a much larger clone is one base away. V and J are TRBV2 and TRBJ2-5; maybe TRBD2 (7 bases). Germline CDR1 and CDR2: SNHLY and FYNNEI. This CDR3 is 15 amino acids long. CDR3 sequence (DNA): TGTGCCAGCTGTGAAGAAGGGGGGGGGCAAGAGACCCAGTACTTC. Amino acid sequence: CASCEEGGGQETQYF.

The rearrangement joins TRBV4-2 to TRBJ2-2; 11 bases line up with TRBD1. The V segment lost 4 bases and the J segment 7 bases; nucleotides outside the gene matches: 11. Germline CDR1 LGHNA, CDR2 YNFKEQ. The CDR3 has 17 residues. CDR3 protein: CASSPGTGGSMSGELFF. The CDR3 DNA follows: TGTGCCAGCAGCCCCGGGACAGGGGGTAGTATGAGCGGGGAGCTGTTTTTT.

In this sample, this clonotype turned up a few times. The rearrangement joins TRBV19 to TRBJ2-6, with D unclear. Germline V CDR1 and CDR2: LNHDA, SQIVND (reference sequence). CDR3 length equals 15 residues. Written as DNA, the CDR3 is TGTGTCTCCTCGCAGCAGGCGACCGGGGCCAACGTCCTGACTTTC. Translation gives CVSSQQATGANVLTF. The full variable domain, its missing parts supplied by reference TRBV19 and TRBJ2-6, is DGGITQSPKYLFRKEGQNVTLSCEQNLNHDAMYWYRQDPGQGLRLIYYSQIVNDFQKGDIAEGYSVSREKKESFPLTVTSAQKNPTAFYLCVSSQQATGANVLTFGAGSRLTVL.

The chain couples TRBV19 to TRBJ2-3, with D tentatively TRBD1 (6 bases). CDR1 and CDR2 from the germline V gene are LNHDA and SQIVND (reference sequence). The CDR3 spans 13 residues. V was clipped by 3 bases and J by 3 bases, with 7 bases between them. The CDR3: CASSIQGTDTQYF. The CDR3, as DNA: TGTGCCAGTAGTATTCAGGGGACAGATACGCAGTATTTT.